These 30 T cell receptor beta chains were sequenced from one sample in a study of PD-L1 blockade in urothelial cancer. As for time point: pretreatment peripheral blood. Measured with immunoSEQ multiplex PCR; TCRdb has only the in-frame clones, and not every one. The sample gives 45,000 to 65,000 clones, less than 90% of which show up once; about a sixth is in the top ten. Source: PBMCs, taken around atezolizumab (anti-PD-L1) treatment. All receptors come from a man aged 65 to 85 with urothelial cancer.

This chain connects TRBV5-6 to TRBJ2-1; 9 bases are shared with TRBD2. This CDR3 is built from 16 residues. Germline V gene sequence: CDR1 SGHDT, CDR2 YYEEEE. V was pared by 3 bases and J by 2 bases, with 6 bases of the junction left unmatched. The CDR3 region has the DNA TGTGCCAGCAGCTGGGGACTAGCTGGGGCCTACAATGAGCAGTTCTTC. Amino acids: CASSWGLAGAYNEQFF.

The chain has TRBV7-9 and TRBJ2-7; 12 bases are a match to TRBD2. The V gene end was trimmed by 5 bases and the J gene end by 4 bases; junction bases not matched to a gene: 9. The CDR3 is 16 amino acids. The germline CDR1 and CDR2 sequences are SEHNR and FQNEAQ (reference sequence). CDR3 in amino acids: CASSPQTSGRLYEQYF. DNA of the CDR3: TGTGCCAGCAGCCCTCAGACTAGCGGGAGACTTTACGAGCAGTACTTC.

The chain links TRBV12-5 to TRBJ1-1; 9 bases are a match to TRBD1. The CDR3 is 16 amino acids. Trimming removed 2 bases from V and 1 base from J; junction bases left unmatched: 5. Germline V gene data show CDR1 as LGHNT and CDR2 as FRNRAP. As DNA, the CDR3 is TGTGCTAGTGGTTTGCTCGGGACAGGGAGGAACACTGAAGCTTTCTTT. This sequence encodes CASGLLGTGRNTEAFF.

The CDR3 region is CASSLSTGDSMNTEAFF. CDR3 DNA sequence: TGTGCCAGCAGTTTATCAACAGGGGATTCGATGAACACTGAAGCTTTCTTT. The gene calls are TRBV27 and TRBJ1-1; 7 positions agree with TRBD1. The CDR3 covers 17 residues. Trimming cost V 0 bases and J 0 bases; bases outside gene matches: 7. Germline CDR1 MNHEY, CDR2 SMNVEV (reference sequence).

A word on this clone: At one end, the junction sequence differs from germline, possibly due to a read error. This sequence joins TRBV7-7 and TRBJ2-3, with 10 positions matching TRBD1. CDR1 is SSHAT, CDR2 FNYEAQ, per germline (reference sequence). This CDR3 is built from 18 residues. CDR3: CASSLALFGTGDTDTQYF. As DNA, the CDR3 is TGTGCTAGCAGCTTAGCCCTATTCGGGACAGGGGACACAGATACGCAGTATTTT. The variable domain in full, completed from reference TRBV7-7 and TRBJ2-3, reads GAGVSQSPRYKVTKRGQDVTLRCDPISSHATLYWYQQALGQGPEFLTYFNYEAQPDKSGLPSDRFSAERPEGSISTLTIQRTEQRDSAMYRCASSLALFGTGDTDTQYFGPGTRLTVL.

J is TRBJ1-1 and V is TRBV4-1; D remains unclear. The V end was cut by 7 bases, the J end by 6 bases, with 18 bases between. Per germline, CDR1 MGHRA and CDR2 YSYEKL. CDR3 length: 14 amino acids. Here the CDR3 DNA reads TGCGCCAGCACCCCGCCCCGGGGTTGGGCTGAAGCTTTCTTT. Its translation is CASTPPRGWAEAFF.

The CDR3 is CASSLLTSGRGDTQYF. As DNA, the CDR3 is TGTGCCAGCAGCTTGCTGACTAGCGGGAGGGGGGATACGCAGTATTTT. The chain uses TRBV7-8 and TRBJ2-3; 14 positions agree with TRBD2. The CDR3 is 16 residues long. V was clipped by 3 bases and J by 6 bases; unmatched bases: 5. Germline V CDR1 and CDR2: SGHVS, FQNEAQ. The complete variable domain, with remaining parts taken from reference TRBV7-8 and TRBJ2-3, reads GAGVSQSPRYKVAKRGQDVALRCDPISGHVSLFWYQQALGQGPEFLTYFQNEAQLDKSGLPSDRFFAERPEGSVSTLKIQRTQQEDSAVYLCASSLLTSGRGDTQYFGPGTRLTVL.

This clone was observed once. V and J are TRBV2 and TRBJ2-3; tentative D call: TRBD1 (5 bases). CDR1 is SNHLY, CDR2 FYNNEI, per germline. With 3 bases removed from V and 14 bases from J, the gap between germline ends came to 15 bases. CDR3 length: 12 amino acids. CDR3 protein: CASSDQGPYAYF. The CDR3 DNA reads as TGTGCCAGCAGTGATCAGGGTCCCTACGCGTATTTT.

The V and J genes are TRBV7-9 and TRBJ2-3; D gene ambiguous. Trimming stripped 3 bases from V and 14 bases from J, with 15 bases between. The CDR3 has 12 amino acids. Germline V CDR1 and CDR2: SEHNR, FQNEAQ (reference sequence). This CDR3 reads CASSFTVRYAYF. CDR3 nucleotide sequence: TGTGCCAGCAGCTTTACGGTTAGATACGCGTATTTT.

In its sample, this clone was seen once. The chain combines TRBV27 with TRBJ2-3; no clear D. This CDR3 is built from 13 residues. The V gene's germline CDR1 is MNHEY and CDR2 SMNVEV (reference sequence). V was clipped by 10 bases and J by 4 bases, with 15 bases between them. The CDR3 DNA follows: TGTGCCACCGCAACGCGTATTTCAGATACGCAGTATTTT. As protein: CATATRISDTQYF.

This rearrangement joins TRBV11-2 to TRBJ2-7, with no clear D. V was trimmed by 3 bases and J by 4 bases, leaving 10 bases between them. Germline CDR1 is SGHAT and CDR2 is FQNNGV. The CDR3 has 13 amino acids. The DNA for the CDR3 is TGTGCCAGCAGCTTCGATAGCTCTTACGAGCAGTACTTC. This translates into CASSFDSSYEQYF.

The chain couples TRBV5-4 to TRBJ2-2, with TRBD2 matching 8 bases. Unmatched junction bases numbered 10, after V lost 5 bases and J lost 4 bases. Germline assignment: CDR1 SGHNT and CDR2 YYREEE (reference sequence). CDR3 length: 16 residues. CDR3 amino acids: CASSRGTRGGTGELFF. CDR3 in DNA: TGTGCCAGCAGTAGGGGGACACGGGGGGGCACCGGGGAGCTGTTTTTT.

This chain joins TRBV19 and TRBJ1-5, with 7 bases fitting TRBD1. The CDR3 has 13 residues. Germline V CDR1 and CDR2: LNHDA, SQIVND (reference sequence). Trimming at V came to 9 bases and at J to 6 bases, leaving 8 bases not matched to a gene. The CDR3 DNA is TGTGCCAGGGAACAGGGGTCGGGTCAGCCCCAGCATTTT. Translation: CAREQGSGQPQHF.

In this sample, this clone turned up a few times. The chain links TRBV6-1 to TRBJ2-7; 9 positions agree with TRBD2. Trimming cost V 2 bases and J 4 bases; bases outside gene matches: 6. Per the germline V gene, CDR1 is MNHNS and CDR2 is SASEGT. This CDR3 region has 15 residues. The CDR3 loop reads CASSERSSGSYEQYF. The CDR3 nucleotides read TGTGCCAGCAGTGAAAGGAGTAGCGGGAGTTACGAGCAGTACTTC.

CDR3 bases: TGTGCCAGCAGCACCGGGACAGGGCCCAATGAGCAGTTCTTC. It codes for CASSTGTGPNEQFF. The chain carries TRBV27 and TRBJ2-1; TRBD1 matches at 9 bases. With 6 bases clipped from V and 6 bases from J, the junction kept 6 bases outside the gene matches. Germline lookup yields CDR1 MNHEY and CDR2 SMNVEV (reference sequence). The CDR3 consists of 14 residues.

This clone was counted a few times. The V call is TRBV18, the J call TRBJ1-5; 9 bases match TRBD1. Germline V gene lookup returns CDR1 KGHSH and CDR2 LQKENI. The length of the CDR3 is 15 residues. With V trimmed by 6 bases and J by 4 bases, 7 bases remained unmatched. The chain's CDR3 is CASSPTGTGNQPQHF. The CDR3 DNA reads TGTGCCAGCTCTCCCACCGGGACAGGGAATCAGCCCCAGCATTTT.

The CDR3 DNA reads as TGTGCCAGCAGCTCGACGGGGTGGCAGTACTTC. Translating gives CASSSTGWQYF. The chain has TRBV7-9 and TRBJ2-7; the D gene is possibly TRBD2 (5 bases). The length of the CDR3 is 11 residues. Trimming pared 4 bases from V and 9 bases from J, leaving 10 bases between. Germline-derived CDR1 and CDR2 are SEHNR and FQNEAQ (reference sequence).

The genes are TRBV11-2 and TRBJ2-5, with TRBD2 matching over 7 bases. CDR1 is SGHAT and CDR2 is FQNNGV in the germline V gene. The CDR3 loop spans 17 amino acids. The V gene end was trimmed by 3 bases and the J gene end by 5 bases; junction bases not matched to a gene: 15. In nucleotides, the CDR3 is TGTGCCAGCAGCTTCCTTCCGTCCAGCGGGATCGGGGAGACCCAGTACTTC. It translates to CASSFLPSSGIGETQYF.

This rearrangement joins TRBV6-1 to TRBJ2-5, with TRBD2 matching over 12 bases. Germline V gives CDR1 MNHNS, CDR2 SASEGT. The CDR3 consists of 14 residues. The V gene end was trimmed by 5 bases and the J gene end by 5 bases; junction bases not matched to a gene: 3. CDR3 region: CASSLAGGRETQYF. As DNA, the CDR3 is TGTGCCAGCAGTCTAGCGGGAGGGAGGGAGACCCAGTACTTC.

This rearrangement joins TRBV27 to TRBJ2-7; D uncertain. This CDR3 is built from 14 residues. The V end was cut by 5 bases, the J end by 3 bases, with 14 bases between. Germline CDR1 reads MNHEY; CDR2 reads SMNVEV (reference sequence). The CDR3 here is CASSTTSASYEQYF. The CDR3 DNA follows: TGTGCCAGCAGTACTACGTCCGCGAGCTACGAGCAGTACTTC.

The chain employs TRBV10-3 and TRBJ2-6; TRBD1 matches at 7 bases. The CDR3 totals 13 residues. The germline gives CDR1 ENHRY, CDR2 SYGVKD. V gave up 10 bases and J gave up 3 bases; unmatched junction bases: 3. The CDR3 DNA sequence: TGTGCCAGCCAGGGGGTTGGGGCCAACGTCCTGACTTTC. Encoded protein: CASQGVGANVLTF.

This clone appeared once. The chain recombines TRBV5-1 with TRBJ2-5, with TRBD2 matching 7 bases. After removal of 0 bases from V and 4 bases from J, the junction contained 9 bases not matched to a gene. This CDR3 region has 16 residues. The germline CDR1 and CDR2 sequences are SGHRS and YFSETQ. The CDR3: CASSLGQGGKAETQYF. The CDR3 bases are TGCGCCAGCAGCTTGGGGCAGGGAGGGAAGGCAGAGACCCAGTACTTC.

The chain joins TRBV7-3 to TRBJ2-1; 12 bases match TRBD2. Germline V CDR1 and CDR2: SGHTA, FQGTGA. The junction had 4 bases not matched to a gene; V was cut back by 5 bases and J by 8 bases. CDR3 length: 14 residues. In DNA form, the CDR3 reads TGTGCCAGCAGCCAGACTAGCGGGAGATATGAGCAGTTCTTC. Its protein is CASSQTSGRYEQFF.

To note about this clone: At one end the junction does not follow the germline gene, possibly because of a read error. The chain has TRBV10-2 and TRBJ2-4; a possible D gene is TRBD1 (6 bases). Germline V gene sequence: CDR1 WSHSY, CDR2 SAAADI. The CDR3 length is 11 residues. This CDR3 is CASSAGALGRF. The CDR3 DNA sequence: TGCGCCAGCAGTGCAGGGGCCCTCGGTCGCTTC.

The CDR3 sequence is CASSPGPLGQPGNTEAFF. CDR3 nucleotide sequence: TGTGCCAGTAGTCCGGGCCCCTTGGGACAGCCGGGGAACACTGAAGCTTTCTTT. The genes are TRBV19 and TRBJ1-1, with TRBD1 identical over 7 bases. J gave up 1 base and V 5 bases, and 16 bases lay outside the gene matches. In germline, CDR1 is LNHDA, CDR2 SQIVND (reference sequence). The CDR3 is 18 residues long.

As DNA, the CDR3 is TGTGCCAGCTCACCTACCTCCGGGACTAGTAGGAACGAGCAGTACTTC. Translated, it gives CASSPTSGTSRNEQYF. The chain is built from TRBV18 and TRBJ2-7, with 8 nucleotides matching TRBD2. Losses at the gene ends were 3 bases for V and 5 bases for J; bases not matched to a gene: 12. The CDR3 has 16 amino acids. Germline V gene data show CDR1 as KGHSH and CDR2 as LQKENI.

A single count supports this clone. The V call is TRBV5-1, the J call TRBJ2-1; 7 bases are a match to TRBD1. The V gene's germline CDR1 is SGHRS and CDR2 YFSETQ. Unmatched junction bases numbered 8, after V lost 4 bases and J lost 1 base. The CDR3 has 16 amino acids. This CDR3 reads CASSPDRDASYNEQFF. CDR3 bases: TGCGCCAGCAGCCCCGACAGGGATGCGTCCTACAATGAGCAGTTCTTC.

This sequence joins TRBV18 and TRBJ2-6; D may be TRBD1 (5 bases). From germline, CDR1 is KGHSH and CDR2 LQKENI. The CDR3 length is 16 residues. The V and J ends lost 3 bases and 3 bases respectively, with 12 bases between them. CDR3 coding DNA: TGTGCCAGCTCACCGGATTTGGGGCGTGGGGCCAACGTCCTGACTTTC. Translating it yields CASSPDLGRGANVLTF.

J is TRBJ2-6 and V is TRBV11-2, with D possibly being TRBD2 (6 bases). V lost 1 base, J lost 2 bases, and 9 bases lay in between. The CDR3 has 16 residues. CDR1 and CDR2 from the germline V gene are SGHAT and FQNNGV. DNA for the CDR3: TGTGCCAGCAGCTTAGTTGGGAGGACTGGGGCCAACGTCCTGACTTTC. This codes for CASSLVGRTGANVLTF.

V gene TRBV4-1 combines with J gene TRBJ1-5; D uncertain. CDR1 is MGHRA, CDR2 YSYEKL, per germline. V was cut by 0 bases and J by 7 bases, with 13 bases left in between. The CDR3 totals 15 residues. The CDR3 DNA is TGCGCCAGCAGCCAAGAGACCGGGATAGGGCAGCCCCAGCATTTT. Translating it yields CASSQETGIGQPQHF.